The next 16 T cell receptor beta chains were all read from a single sample in a study of T-cell reconstitution after alpha-beta-depleted transplantation in children. A library of TCRbeta sequences, prepared with unique molecular identifiers, was generated. TCRdb re-derived calls from the PCR reads in MiXCR, one entry per CDR3 protein. Of under 60,000 distinct CDR3 sequences in the sample, under 6.5% were seen once. The sample here was PBMCs, mostly from graft donor cells, taken 60 days after TCRalphabeta/CD19-depleted stem cell transplant. The receptors shown here come from a female patient aged 2 to 10 who had a stem cell transplant for aplastic anemia, so the T cells may come from the graft donor.

The sample holds many counts of this clonotype. This CDR3 is CSVRQGENTGELFF. The DNA of the CDR3 is TGCAGCGTTCGGCAGGGAGAGAACACCGGGGAGCTGTTTTTT. J is TRBJ2-2 and V is TRBV29-1; D possibly uses TRBD1 or TRBD2 (5 bases each). The CDR3 extends over 14 amino acids. V gave up 5 bases and J gave up 1 base, with 11 bases separating them. CDR1 and CDR2 (germline): SQVTM, ANQGSEA.

Ten or more counts support this clonotype. This chain links TRBV5-1 with TRBJ2-7, with D hard to call. Trimming took 6 bases from V and 1 from J, leaving 11 bases between them. CDR3 length: 13 residues. Per germline, CDR1 SGHRS and CDR2 YFSETQ. This chain's CDR3 is CASTAFGSYEQYF. CDR3 DNA: TGCGCCAGCACCGCTTTCGGTTCCTACGAGCAGTACTTC.

This chain links TRBV5-8 with TRBJ2-5; D assignment may be TRBD1 or TRBD2 (5 bases each). Germline CDR1 SGHTS, CDR2 YDEGEE. The V end was cut by 0 bases, the J end by 2 bases, with 14 bases between. The CDR3 contains 16 residues. This CDR3 is CASSLGTGTQQETQYF. In DNA, the CDR3 is TGTGCCAGCAGCTTGGGGACCGGGACCCAACAAGAGACCCAGTACTTC.

This clonotype was seen repeatedly, ten times or more. The chain carries TRBV4-3 and TRBJ2-7; TRBD1 might be the D (5 bases). V was cut by 1 base and J by 0 bases, with 10 bases left in between. CDR3 length: 15 residues. Germline CDR1 and CDR2: LGHNA and YSLEER. Here the CDR3 DNA reads TGCGCCAGCAGCCAAGGACAGACGAGCTCCTACGAGCAGTACTTC. This translates into CASSQGQTSSYEQYF.

This clonotype has ten or more counts. This chain uses TRBV24-1 with TRBJ2-1; TRBD1 agrees at 7 bases. Unmatched junction bases numbered 11, after V lost 4 bases and J lost 15 bases. The CDR3 covers 13 residues. Germline lookup yields CDR1 KGHDR and CDR2 SFDVKD. DNA of the CDR3: TGTGCCACCAGTGACCGGGGACAGTTGTATCCGTTCTTC. Translated: CATSDRGQLYPFF.

This clonotype showed up just a few times. V usage is TRBV2 and J usage is TRBJ2-7; a possible D gene is TRBD1 (5 bases). Trimming cost V 2 bases and J 4 bases, with 15 bases left between them. The CDR3 spans 15 residues. Germline CDR1 and CDR2: SNHLY and FYNNEI. CDR3 coding DNA: TGTGCCAGCAGTGAACAGCAGGGCCGATTTTACGAGCAGTACTTC. This translates into CASSEQQGRFYEQYF.

The chain uses TRBV5-6 and TRBJ1-6; a weak D match, TRBD1 (5 bases). The germline V gene has CDR1 SGHDT and CDR2 YYEEEE. This CDR3 has 14 residues. Deletions cut 3 bases from V and 10 bases from J, with 14 bases between. CDR3 amino acids: CASSWGTGRSPLHF. Here the CDR3 DNA reads TGTGCCAGCAGCTGGGGAACAGGCCGGTCACCCCTCCACTTT.

This clonotype is medium-sized (0.01 to 0.1%). V and J are TRBV12-3 or TRBV12-4 and TRBJ2-7; D unresolved. The V and J ends lost 5 bases and 6 bases respectively, with 8 bases between them. There are 11 residues in the CDR3. CDR3 nucleotides: TGTGCCAGCAGTCGGTACGGCGAGCAGTACTTC. The encoded protein is CASSRYGEQYF.

This clonotype was detected ten times or more. The chain carries TRBV7-3 and TRBJ2-5, with D possibly TRBD2 on 6 matching bases. The CDR3 has 13 residues. The germline V and J ends were trimmed by 5 bases and 4 bases, with 11 bases remaining between them. Germline CDR1 and CDR2: SGHTA and FQGTGA. The CDR3 protein is CASSAGLRETQYF. In DNA, the CDR3 is TGTGCCAGCAGCGCGGGGCTGAGAGAGACCCAGTACTTC.

This clonotype was recorded at least ten times. This chain connects TRBV4-2 to TRBJ2-1; TRBD2 matches 14 bases. The germline V gene encodes CDR1 LGHNA and CDR2 YNFKEQ. The CDR3 is 15 residues long. V dropped 4 bases and J dropped 6; count of bases not matched to a gene: 2. CDR3 DNA: TGTGCCAGCAGCCCGACTAGCGGGGGGGTCAATGAGCAGTTCTTC. The encoded protein is CASSPTSGGVNEQFF.

This clonotype was counted at least ten times. The genes are TRBV5-4 and TRBJ1-2, with no clear D. Per germline, CDR1 SGHNT and CDR2 YYREEE (reference sequence). With 1 base removed from V and 5 bases from J, the gap between germline ends came to 12 bases. The CDR3 is 14 residues long. The CDR3 is CASSLPAIGYGYTF. CDR3 in DNA: TGTGCCAGCAGCTTGCCTGCGATCGGGTATGGCTACACCTTC. Complete variable domain (other parts from reference TRBV5-4 and TRBJ1-2): ETGVTQSPTHLIKTRGQQVTLRCSSQSGHNTVSWYQQALGQGPQFIFQYYREEENGRGNFPPRFSGLQFPNYSSELNVNALELDDSALYLCASSLPAIGYGYTFGSGTRLTVV.

This clonotype was seen ten or more times. The CDR3 bases are TGCGCCAGCAGCTTGAGGACCCAAGAGACCCAGTACTTC. This sequence encodes CASSLRTQETQYF. The gene calls are TRBV5-1 and TRBJ2-5; D ambiguous. With 1 base removed from V and 1 base from J, the gap between germline ends came to 5 bases. This CDR3 contains 13 residues. Per the germline V gene, CDR1 is SGHRS and CDR2 is YFSETQ.

The V call is TRBV11-2, the J call TRBJ2-7, with D possibly TRBD2 on 6 matching bases. The germline V gene has CDR1 SGHAT and CDR2 FQNNGV. The CDR3 spans 14 residues. V dropped 5 bases and J dropped 3 bases, with 14 bases sitting between them. The CDR3 loop reads CASSGGMGFYEQYF. In DNA form, the CDR3 reads TGTGCCAGCAGCGGCGGGATGGGCTTCTACGAGCAGTACTTC.

There are many counts of this clonotype. The rearrangement uses TRBV21-1 and TRBJ2-1. TRBV21-1 is recorded as a pseudogene. The CDR3 runs to 14 residues. DNA of the CDR3: TGTGCCAGTCAGGGAACATGCTCCTACAATGAGCAGTTCTTC. It is translated as CASQGTCSYNEQFF.

Ten or more counts support this clonotype. The chain carries TRBV20-1 and TRBJ2-2; D call uncertain. The germline V gene has CDR1 DFQATT and CDR2 SNEGSKA (reference sequence). The germline V and J ends were trimmed by 3 bases and 3 bases, with 11 bases remaining between them. The CDR3 extends over 14 amino acids. The CDR3 DNA reads as TGCAGTGCTAGCCCCTTCGGAGACACCGGGGAGCTGTTTTTT. This translates into CSASPFGDTGELFF.

This clonotype occurred many times. This chain joins TRBV6-5 and TRBJ2-1; TRBD2 agrees at 15 bases. The CDR3 runs 15 residues. V was clipped by 6 bases and J by 9 bases; unmatched bases: 6. Germline V gene data show CDR1 as MNHEY and CDR2 as SVGAGI. The CDR3 reads CASSRTSGGAGEQFF. The CDR3 DNA reads TGTGCCAGCAGCCGGACTAGCGGGGGGGCTGGTGAGCAGTTCTTC.